The 27 T cell receptor beta chains given below trace back to one sample, sequenced in a study of tissue T cells after allogeneic stem cell transplantation. Only in-frame clones appear in the TCRdb table, and some are missing; sequencing was by immunoSEQ multiplex PCR. The sample contains just under 7,500 clones, 68% of which appear only once. Material for sequencing was blood. These receptors were taken from a female BALB/c mouse in good health. MHC haplotype here: H2-d.

Worth noting for this clone: Each gene name is a mouse one. The CDR3 end lies 1 residue beyond the end of the read and is filled in from the germline J gene. The rearrangement links TRBV3 to TRBJ1-3, with D perhaps matching TRBD1 (5 bases). CDR3 length: 15 amino acids. The germline V gene encodes CDR1 SNHLY and CDR2 FYNGKV (reference sequence). The V and J ends lost 1 base and 2 bases respectively, with 9 bases between them. The CDR3 here is CASSLGGAAGNTLYF. The part of the CDR3 DNA that was read is TGTGCCAGCAGCTTAGGGGGCGCGGCTGGAAATACGCTCTAT.

Concerning this clone: All gene names here are mouse names. The read ends 1 residue shy of where the CDR3 ends; the end is completed using the germline J gene. V usage is TRBV5 and J usage is TRBJ1-6; 10 bases are a match to TRBD1. TRBJ1-6 is designated an ORF whose function remains uncertain. Trimming took 1 base from V and 5 from J; bases not matched to a gene: 5. Germline lookup yields CDR1 LGHNA and CDR2 YNLKQL (reference sequence). There are 17 residues in the CDR3. The CDR3: CASSQATGGANNSPLYF. Incomplete CDR3 DNA: TGTGCCAGCAGCCAAGCGACAGGGGGCGCTAATAATTCGCCCCTCTAC.

With regard to this clone: Gene names and germline refer to mouse. The read halts 1 residue ahead of the CDR3 end, with the missing end drawn from the germline J gene. The rearrangement links TRBV24 to TRBJ2-7; 10 bases align to TRBD1. J lost 7 bases, V lost 0 bases, and 6 bases had no gene match. The length of the CDR3 is 15 residues. Germline CDR1 and CDR2: KGHTA and FRNEEI. The sequenced part of the CDR3 DNA is TGTGCCAGCAGTCTGTATAGACAGGGGGCGCGGGAACAGTAC. Protein sequence: CASSLYRQGAREQY. The complete CDR3 sequence is CASSLYRQGAREQYF.

As for this clone: The gene symbols are mouse symbols. The read ends 1 residue shy of where the CDR3 ends; the end is completed using the germline J gene. This rearrangement joins TRBV29 to TRBJ1-6; a weak D match, TRBD1 (6 bases). TRBJ1-6 is assigned to the ORF class and has an uncertain function. Germline V gene sequence: CDR1 MSHET, CDR2 SYDVDS. V dropped 6 bases and J dropped 4 bases, with 7 bases sitting between them. The CDR3 runs 13 residues. The CDR3 protein is CASSDRYNSPLYF. CDR3 DNA, as far as it was read: TGTGCTAGCAGCGACAGGTATAATTCGCCCCTCTAC.

Points on this clone: Mouse germline and gene names are used. Read coverage stops 1 residue before the CDR3 terminus; the germline J gene supplies the remainder. The chain combines TRBV4 with TRBJ2-1; tentatively, D is TRBD2 (7 bases). Looked up from germline, CDR1 is LGHDT and CDR2 is YNNKQL (reference sequence). Trimming left V 4 bases short and J 0 bases short, with 13 bases between. This CDR3 spans 16 amino acids. The chain's CDR3 is CASSFRGGNNYAEQFF. The part of the CDR3 DNA that was read is TGTGCCAGCAGCTTTAGGGGGGGGAATAACTATGCTGAGCAGTTC. The entire variable domain, with the rest obtained from reference TRBV4 and TRBJ2-1, is as follows: ETAVFQTPNYHVTQVGNEVSFNCKQTLGHDTMYWYKQDSKKLLKIMFSYNNKQLIVNETVPRRFSPQSSDKAHLNLRIKSVEPEDSAVYLCASSFRGGNNYAEQFFGPGTRLTVL.

Concerning this clone itself: The listed genes are named as in mouse. The read halts 1 residue ahead of the CDR3 end, with the missing end drawn from the germline J gene. The rearrangement joins TRBV4 to TRBJ1-4; D not resolved. The germline V gene encodes CDR1 LGHDT and CDR2 YNNKQL (reference sequence). This CDR3 has 17 residues. V was trimmed by 4 bases and J by 0 bases, leaving 15 bases between them. The CDR3 sequence: CASSFRVQEISNERLFF. The CDR3 bases that were read are TGTGCCAGCAGCTTCCGGGTCCAAGAAATTTCCAACGAAAGATTATTT.

Concerning this clone itself: These gene names are mouse names. Read data end 1 residue before the CDR3 end; the end is taken from the germline J gene. The chain uses TRBV4 and TRBJ2-3, with a tentative D call TRBD2 (6 bases). V lost 4 bases and J 1 base, leaving 9 bases between the germline ends. The CDR3 covers 14 residues. Germline V CDR1 and CDR2: LGHDT, YNNKQL (reference sequence). The part of the CDR3 DNA that was read is TGTGCCAGCAGCTTGGGACTCCGTGCAGAAACGCTGTAT. Amino acids: CASSLGLRAETLY. From start to end, the CDR3 is CASSLGLRAETLYF.

On this clone: The genes and germline here are from mouse. The CDR3 goes on 1 residue after the read ends, and that part is filled in from the germline J gene. The chain carries TRBV16 and TRBJ2-5; no clear D. V shed 0 bases and J shed 0 bases, with 4 bases lying between them. Germline V CDR1 and CDR2: SGHSA, FRNQAP. The CDR3 runs to 14 residues. The part of the CDR3 DNA that was read is TGTGCAAGCAGCTTAGAGTATAACCAAGACACCCAGTAC. This translates into CASSLEYNQDTQY. The entire CDR3 is CASSLEYNQDTQYF.

As regards this clone: All gene names here are mouse names. The read ends 1 residue shy of where the CDR3 ends; the end is completed using the germline J gene. The chain carries TRBV29 and TRBJ1-1; 9 bases align to TRBD1. V was pared by 5 bases and J by 4 bases, with 11 bases of the junction left unmatched. The CDR3 length is 16 residues. Germline V gives CDR1 MSHET, CDR2 SYDVDS. The CDR3 here is CASSPNPGQGGTEVFF. CDR3 DNA, as far as it was read: TGTGCTAGCAGTCCAAATCCGGGACAGGGTGGCACAGAAGTCTTC.

About this clone: The genes and germline here are from mouse. The sequenced fragment ends 1 residue before the CDR3 boundary, so the rest is inferred from the germline J gene. The rearrangement joins TRBV5 to TRBJ1-4; D call uncertain. This CDR3 has 14 amino acids. V was clipped by 0 bases and J by 3 bases, with 5 bases between them. Germline assignment: CDR1 LGHNA and CDR2 YNLKQL (reference sequence). The CDR3 bases that were read are TGTGCCAGCAGCCAAGATAGGGCCAACGAAAGATTATTT. It codes for CASSQDRANERLF. The entire CDR3 protein reads CASSQDRANERLFF.

In the case of this clone: Germline and genes: mouse. The read ends 1 residue before the CDR3 terminus; that terminus is restored from the germline J gene. V and J are TRBV29 and TRBJ1-1, with 7 bases aligning to TRBD1. Germline assignment: CDR1 MSHET and CDR2 SYDVDS. The CDR3 spans 14 residues. The V segment lost 6 bases and the J segment 1 base; nucleotides outside the gene matches: 5. The DNA read from the CDR3 is TGTGCTAGCAGGCCGACAGGGACGAACACAGAAGTCTTC. Translating gives CASRPTGTNTEVF. The whole CDR3 protein reads CASRPTGTNTEVFF.

This clone has just one count. The germline and genes are mouse ones. Sequencing ends 1 residue short of the CDR3 end; the germline J gene provides the rest. The chain employs TRBV1 and TRBJ2-3; the D gene is possibly TRBD1 (6 bases). Germline loops: CDR1 NSQYPW, CDR2 LRSPGD (reference sequence). Trimming took 1 base from V and 2 from J, leaving 10 bases between them. The CDR3 has 15 residues. The sequenced part of the CDR3 DNA is TGCACCTGCAGTGCAGCCCAGGGGCTTGCAGAAACGCTGTAT. This translates into CTCSAAQGLAETLY. In full, the CDR3 is CTCSAAQGLAETLYF. Supplemented by reference TRBV1 and TRBJ2-3, the full variable domain reads VTLLEQNPRWRLVPRGQAVNLRCILKNSQYPWMSWYQQDLQKQLQWLFTLRSPGDKEVKSLPGADYLATRVTDTELRLQVANMSQGRTLYCTCSAAQGLAETLYFGSGTRLTVL.

For this clone: The gene names given are mouse names. The missing CDR3 end, 1 residue past where the read stops, is filled in from the germline J gene. This sequence joins TRBV20 and TRBJ1-1; D may be TRBD1 (6 bases). Germline assignment: CDR1 GFQATS and CDR2 STVNSAI. Trimming removed 3 bases at V and 1 base at J, with 9 bases between. The CDR3 runs 13 residues. The CDR3 reads CGASPQGNTEVFF. The covered CDR3 bases are TGTGGTGCTAGCCCACAGGGAAACACAGAAGTCTTC.

With respect to this clone: The germline and genes are mouse ones. The CDR3 end lies 1 residue beyond the end of the read and is filled in from the germline J gene. This chain links TRBV5 with TRBJ1-5, with 8 bases identical to TRBD1. The CDR3 length is 17 residues. Germline values: CDR1 LGHNA, CDR2 YNLKQL (reference sequence). The ends lost 0 bases at V and 1 base at J; junction bases unmatched: 5. CDR3 residues: CASSQESRGRNNQAPLF. CDR3 DNA (partial): TGTGCCAGCAGCCAAGAGAGCAGGGGGCGCAACAACCAGGCTCCGCTT.

Note on this clone: The gene names given are mouse names. The sequenced fragment ends 1 residue before the CDR3 boundary, so the rest is inferred from the germline J gene. The same CDR3 also results from other DNA sequences found in this sample. This sequence joins TRBV4 and TRBJ2-7; D gene uncertain. V gave up 5 bases and J gave up 4 bases, with 3 bases separating them. CDR1 and CDR2 from the germline V gene are LGHDT and YNNKQL (reference sequence). The CDR3 consists of 10 residues. The CDR3 loop reads CASSHYEQYF. CDR3 bases read: TGTGCCAGCAGCCATTATGAACAGTAC.

Of note for this clone: Gene names and germline match the mouse. Read sequence stops 1 residue before the CDR3 end, and the germline J gene provides the missing end. The V call is TRBV4, the J call TRBJ2-4, with 7 positions matching TRBD1. J was trimmed by 3 bases and V by 4 bases; bases with no gene match: 1. CDR1 and CDR2 (germline): LGHDT, YNNKQL (reference sequence). The CDR3 extends over 13 amino acids. CDR3 DNA, as far as it was read: TGTGCCAGCAGCTCGGGACAGCAAAACACCTTGTAC. It specifies CASSSGQQNTLY. The entire CDR3 sequence reads CASSSGQQNTLYF.

In regard to this clone: Germline and genes: mouse. The read ends 1 residue shy of where the CDR3 ends; the end is completed using the germline J gene. The chain has TRBV19 and TRBJ1-3, with 10 positions matching TRBD1. Looked up from germline, CDR1 is FNHDT and CDR2 is SITEND (reference sequence). With V trimmed by 4 bases and J by 2 bases, 3 bases remained unmatched. This CDR3 is 15 amino acids long. The CDR3 region is CASSHGQGAGNTLYF. The covered CDR3 bases are TGTGCCAGCAGTCACGGACAGGGGGCTGGAAATACGCTCTAT.

Notes on this clone: Mouse names are used for the genes. The read stops 1 residue short of the end of the CDR3; the missing end is completed from the germline J gene. The chain links TRBV1 to TRBJ2-3; D gene uncertain. The germline V gene encodes CDR1 NSQYPW and CDR2 LRSPGD (reference sequence). Trimming cost V 3 bases and J 0 bases, with 10 bases left between them. The CDR3 contains 15 residues. CDR3 DNA (partial): TGCACCTGCAGTGCGGGAAAAACTAGTGCAGAAACGCTGTAT. This sequence encodes CTCSAGKTSAETLY. In full, the CDR3 reads CTCSAGKTSAETLYF. The variable domain in full, with the rest retrieved from reference TRBV1 and TRBJ2-3, is VTLLEQNPRWRLVPRGQAVNLRCILKNSQYPWMSWYQQDLQKQLQWLFTLRSPGDKEVKSLPGADYLATRVTDTELRLQVANMSQGRTLYCTCSAGKTSAETLYFGSGTRLTVL.

On this clone: The genes are named according to mouse. The read gets to within 1 residue of the CDR3 end, and the germline J gene fills in the rest. The genes are TRBV31 and TRBJ2-7, with 9 bases fitting TRBD2. Germline trimming cut 1 base from V and 0 bases from J; bases unmatched to any gene: 1. The length of the CDR3 is 14 residues. Per germline, CDR1 GKSSPN and CDR2 SITVG. The CDR3 spells CAWSQTGGSYEQYF. The part of the CDR3 DNA that was read is TGTGCCTGGAGTCAGACTGGGGGCTCCTATGAACAGTAC.

Details on this clone: The germline and genes are mouse ones. The CDR3 is cut off 1 residue early in the read; its end comes from the germline J gene. Additional DNA sequences in this sample encode the identical CDR3. The chain employs TRBV20 and TRBJ1-4; TRBD1 might be the D (5 bases). CDR1 and CDR2 (germline): GFQATS, STVNSAI. This CDR3 comprises 13 residues. V shed 1 base and J shed 3 bases, with 6 bases lying between them. The chain's CDR3 is CGARGGANERLFF. The sequenced CDR3 bases are TGTGGTGCTAGGGGGGGGGCCAACGAAAGATTATTT. Together with reference TRBV20 and TRBJ1-4, the CDR3 gives the full variable domain: GALVYQYPRRTICKSGTSMRMECQAVGFQATSVAWYRQSPQKTFELIALSTVNSAIKYEQNFTQEKFPISHPNLSFSSMTVLNAYLEDRGLYLCGARGGANERLFFGHGTKLSVL.

Of note for this clone: Gene names are the mouse ones. The CDR3 is cut off 1 residue early in the read; its end comes from the germline J gene. The rearrangement joins TRBV31 to TRBJ1-6; D is unclear. TRBJ1-6 is marked as an open reading frame, function uncertain. The CDR3 contains 12 residues. V was pared by 1 base and J by 4 bases, with 2 bases between. Germline values: CDR1 GKSSPN, CDR2 SITVG. Incomplete CDR3 DNA: TGTGCCTGGAGTCATTATAATTCGCCCCTCTAC. The encoded protein is CAWSHYNSPLY. The entire CDR3 protein is CAWSHYNSPLYF.

For this clone: The gene names here belong to mouse. With the read ending 1 residue before the CDR3 end, the germline J gene is used to fill in that end. This chain joins TRBV24 and TRBJ2-2; TRBD1 aligns across 7 bases. Trimming removed 4 bases from V and 6 bases from J; junction bases left unmatched: 2. From germline, CDR1 is KGHTA and CDR2 FRNEEI. This CDR3 is built from 13 residues. The CDR3 DNA, read in part, is TGTGCCAGCAGTCGACAGGGCCCCGGGCAGCTCTAC. Protein: CASSRQGPGQLY. The CDR3 as a whole reads CASSRQGPGQLYF.

On this clone: Gene names and germline refer to mouse. The DNA read from the CDR3 is TGTGCCAGCAGGGACAGTAATTCCTATAATTCGCCCCTCTAC. It yields the protein CASRDSNSYNSPLY. The whole CDR3 sequence is CASRDSNSYNSPLYF. The rearrangement links TRBV14 to TRBJ1-6; D perhaps matches TRBD1 (6 bases). Coverage ceases 1 residue before the CDR3 finishes, and the germline J gene fills in the end. TRBJ1-6 is an ORF; its function is uncertain. This CDR3 comprises 15 residues. The germline gives CDR1 SGHDT, CDR2 FRDEAV. The germline V and J ends were trimmed by 5 bases and 0 bases, with 9 bases remaining between them.

For this clone: Germline and genes: mouse. CDR3 bases read: TGTGCCAGCAGTGAAACAGGGGGAGATTCGCCCCTCTAC. Translation gives CASSETGGDSPLY. In full, the CDR3 reads CASSETGGDSPLYF. This sequence joins TRBV13-1 and TRBJ1-6; 8 bases are shared with TRBD1. The CDR3 end falls 1 residue outside the read, so it is completed with the germline J gene. TRBJ1-6 is identified as an open reading frame with a role that is uncertain. V gave up 2 bases and J gave up 8 bases; unmatched junction bases: 3. The CDR3 consists of 14 residues. Germline CDR1 NSHNY, CDR2 SYGAGN.

Of note for this clone: Gene names are the mouse ones. Distinct nucleotide sequences in the sample also encode this CDR3. This CDR3 reads CASSIGTNTEVFF. CDR3 DNA, as far as it was read: TGTGCCAGCAGTATTGGCACAAACACAGAAGTCTTC. The chain has TRBV19 and TRBJ1-1; D is uncertain. The CDR3 goes on 1 residue after the read ends, and that part is filled in from the germline J gene. Germline CDR1 reads FNHDT; CDR2 reads SITEND (reference sequence). Trimming pared 2 bases from V and 0 bases from J, leaving 5 bases between. This CDR3 is 13 amino acids long. Full variable domain (rest looked up from reference TRBV19 and TRBJ1-1): GGIITQTPKFLIGQEGQKLTLKCQQNFNHDTMYWYRQDSGKGLRLIYYSITENDLQKGDLSEGYDASREKKSSFSLTVTSAQKNEMAVFLCASSIGTNTEVFFGKGTRLTVV.

To note about this clone: Mouse gene names apply. The read stops 1 residue short of the end of the CDR3; the missing end is completed from the germline J gene. The rearrangement joins TRBV5 to TRBJ2-4, with TRBD2 matching over 8 bases. Germline loops: CDR1 LGHNA, CDR2 YNLKQL (reference sequence). This CDR3 is 15 amino acids long. V was pared by 1 base and J by 7 bases, with 7 bases of the junction left unmatched. The sequenced part of the CDR3 DNA is TGTGCCAGCAGCCAAGGAGGGGGGGGCGCCGACACCTTGTAC. Translating gives CASSQGGGGADTLY. Given in full, the CDR3 is CASSQGGGGADTLYF.

Note on this clone: The gene names given are mouse names. The read ends 1 residue early relative to the CDR3; the germline J gene fills the gap. The chain joins TRBV30 to TRBJ2-1; 7 bases line up with TRBD2. Germline V CDR1 and CDR2: SQVVS, ANEGSEA. With V trimmed by 0 bases and J by 1 base, 3 bases remained unmatched. The CDR3 consists of 15 residues. The CDR3 reads CSSRDSGGNYAEQFF. The sequenced CDR3 bases are TGTAGTTCTAGAGATTCTGGGGGAAACTATGCTGAGCAGTTC.